This T cell receptor beta chain was recovered during a study of CD8+ T cells in alopecia areata. Study in general: The study gave treated patients oral tofacitinib at 5 to 10 mg twice daily.

This clone occurred a few times. V lost 4 bases and J lost 6; bases outside the gene matches: 10. Germline lookup yields CDR1 SGHRS and CDR2 YFSETQ. The CDR3 runs to 14 residues. The authors extracted RNA and reverse transcribed it into cDNA as the sequencing template. TCRdb's table, derived via immunoSEQ multiplex PCR, lists solely in-frame clones and lacks some. The top ten hold 0.85% to 1% of the sample, which has about 140,000 clones, around 51% seen once. This chain links TRBV5-1 with TRBJ2-7, with 7 bases aligning to TRBD1. The source was CD4+ T cells sorted from blood, collected at week 0. The receptor comes from a human donor with alopecia areata. This CDR3 is CASSLARQGSEQYF. CDR3 coding DNA: TGCGCCAGCAGCCTAGCCCGACAGGGATCCGAGCAGTACTTC.